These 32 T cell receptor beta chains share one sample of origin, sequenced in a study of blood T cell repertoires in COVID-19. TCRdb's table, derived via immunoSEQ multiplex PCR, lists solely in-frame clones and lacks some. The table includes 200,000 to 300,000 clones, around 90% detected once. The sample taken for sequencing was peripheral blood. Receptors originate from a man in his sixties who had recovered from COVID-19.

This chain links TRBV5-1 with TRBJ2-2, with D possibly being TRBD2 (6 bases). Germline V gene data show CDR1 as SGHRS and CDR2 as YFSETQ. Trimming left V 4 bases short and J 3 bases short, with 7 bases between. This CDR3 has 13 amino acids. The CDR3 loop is CASSPGDTGELFF. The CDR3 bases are TGCGCCAGCAGCCCGGGGGACACCGGGGAGCTGTTTTTT.

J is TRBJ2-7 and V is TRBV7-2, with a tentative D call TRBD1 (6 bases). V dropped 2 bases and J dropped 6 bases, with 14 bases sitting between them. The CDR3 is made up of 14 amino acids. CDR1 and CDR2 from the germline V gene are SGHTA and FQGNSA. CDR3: CASSLLSTGSEQYV. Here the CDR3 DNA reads TGTGCCAGCAGCTTATTGTCCACAGGGTCCGAGCAGTACGTC.

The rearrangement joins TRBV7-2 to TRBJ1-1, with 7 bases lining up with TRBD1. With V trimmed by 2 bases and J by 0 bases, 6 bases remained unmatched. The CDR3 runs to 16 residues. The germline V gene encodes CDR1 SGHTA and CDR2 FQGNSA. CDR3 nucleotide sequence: TGTGCCAGCAGCTTACAGAGGGGGCCCATGAACACTGAAGCTTTCTTT. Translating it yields CASSLQRGPMNTEAFF.

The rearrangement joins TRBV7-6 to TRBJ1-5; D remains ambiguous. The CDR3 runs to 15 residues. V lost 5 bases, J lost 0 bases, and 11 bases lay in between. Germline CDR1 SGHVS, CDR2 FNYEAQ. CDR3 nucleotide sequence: TGTGCCAGCAGCGCCTCCCGGGGTAGCAATCAGCCCCAGCATTTT. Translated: CASSASRGSNQPQHF.

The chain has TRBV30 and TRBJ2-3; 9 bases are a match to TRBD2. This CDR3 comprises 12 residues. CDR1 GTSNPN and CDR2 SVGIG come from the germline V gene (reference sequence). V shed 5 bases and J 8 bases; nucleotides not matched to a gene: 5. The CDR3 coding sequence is TGTGCCTGGTCGGAGACTAGCGGTACGCAGTATTTT. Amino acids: CAWSETSGTQYF. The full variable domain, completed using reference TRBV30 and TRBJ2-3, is SQTIHQWPATLVQPVGSPLSLECTVEGTSNPNLYWYRQAAGRGLQLLFYSVGIGQISSEVPQNLSASRPQDRQFILSSKKLLLSDSGFYLCAWSETSGTQYFGPGTRLTVL.

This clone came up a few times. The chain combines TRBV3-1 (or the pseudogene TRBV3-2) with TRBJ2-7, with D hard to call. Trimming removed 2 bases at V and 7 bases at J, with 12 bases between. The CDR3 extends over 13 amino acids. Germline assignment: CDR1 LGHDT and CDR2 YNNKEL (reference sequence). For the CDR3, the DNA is TGTGCCAGCAGCCAAAGTCCTAATCTAGAGCAGTACTTC. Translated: CASSQSPNLEQYF.

The DNA for the CDR3 is TGTGCCAGCAGCGTAGCTCCTACTTTGCCTTTTACTGGAAACACCATATATTTT. Residues: CASSVAPTLPFTGNTIYF. This chain links TRBV9 with TRBJ1-3, with D unresolved. CDR1 is SGDLS and CDR2 is YYNGEE in the germline V gene. This CDR3 spans 18 amino acids. Trimming stripped 0 bases from V and 2 bases from J, with 18 bases between.

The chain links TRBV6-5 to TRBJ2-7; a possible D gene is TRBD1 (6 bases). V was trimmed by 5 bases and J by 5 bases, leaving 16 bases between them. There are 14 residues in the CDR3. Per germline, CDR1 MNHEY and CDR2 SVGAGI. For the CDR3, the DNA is TGTGCCAGCAGTATATTCAGGGGTGGTAACGAGCAGTACTTC. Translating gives CASSIFRGGNEQYF.

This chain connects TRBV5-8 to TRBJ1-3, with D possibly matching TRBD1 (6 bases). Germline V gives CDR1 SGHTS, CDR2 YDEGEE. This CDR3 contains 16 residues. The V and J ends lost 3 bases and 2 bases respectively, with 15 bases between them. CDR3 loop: CASSWGQGRTGNTIYF. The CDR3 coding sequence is TGTGCCAGCAGCTGGGGCCAGGGGCGGACTGGAAACACCATATATTTT.

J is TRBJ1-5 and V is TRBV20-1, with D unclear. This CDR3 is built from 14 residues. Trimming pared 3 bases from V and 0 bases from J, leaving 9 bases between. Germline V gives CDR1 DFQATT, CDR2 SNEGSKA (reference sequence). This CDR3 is CSASRAYSNQPQHF. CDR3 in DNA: TGCAGTGCTAGTCGTGCGTATAGCAATCAGCCCCAGCATTTT.

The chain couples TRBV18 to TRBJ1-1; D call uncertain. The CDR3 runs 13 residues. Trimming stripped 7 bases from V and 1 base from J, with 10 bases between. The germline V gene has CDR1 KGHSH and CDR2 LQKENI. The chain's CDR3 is CASFPSQNTEAFF. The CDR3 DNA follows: TGTGCCAGCTTCCCAAGCCAGAACACTGAAGCTTTCTTT.

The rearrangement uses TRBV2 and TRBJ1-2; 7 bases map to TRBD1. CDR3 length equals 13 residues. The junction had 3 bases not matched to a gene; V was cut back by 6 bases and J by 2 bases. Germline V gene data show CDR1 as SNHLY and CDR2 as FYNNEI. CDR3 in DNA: TGTGCCAGCAGACTGGGACAGAACTATGGCTACACCTTC. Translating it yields CASRLGQNYGYTF.

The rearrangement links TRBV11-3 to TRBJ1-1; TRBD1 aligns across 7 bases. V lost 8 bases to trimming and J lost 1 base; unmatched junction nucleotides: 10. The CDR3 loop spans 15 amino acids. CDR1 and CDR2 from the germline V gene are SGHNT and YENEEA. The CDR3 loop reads CASVPGGTANTEAFF. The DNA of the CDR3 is TGTGCCAGCGTCCCCGGCGGGACAGCGAACACTGAAGCTTTCTTT.

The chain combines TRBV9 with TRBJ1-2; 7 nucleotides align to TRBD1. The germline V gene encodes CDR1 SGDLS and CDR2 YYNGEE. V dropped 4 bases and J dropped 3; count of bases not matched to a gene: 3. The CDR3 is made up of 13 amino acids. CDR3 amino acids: CASSSGQHYGYTF. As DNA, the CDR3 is TGTGCCAGCAGCTCGGGACAGCACTATGGCTACACCTTC.

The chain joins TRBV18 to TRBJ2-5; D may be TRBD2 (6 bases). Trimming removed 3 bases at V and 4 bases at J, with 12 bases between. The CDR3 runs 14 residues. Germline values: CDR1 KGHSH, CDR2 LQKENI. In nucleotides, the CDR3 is TGTGCCAGCTCACCCTCAACCGGGGGAGAGACCCAGTACTTC. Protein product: CASSPSTGGETQYF.

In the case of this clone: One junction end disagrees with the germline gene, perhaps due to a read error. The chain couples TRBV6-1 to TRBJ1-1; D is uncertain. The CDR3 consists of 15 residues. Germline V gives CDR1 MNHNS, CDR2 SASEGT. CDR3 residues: CASTERLRGSTEAFF. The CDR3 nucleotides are TGTGCCAGCACTGAAAGATTACGGGGAAGCACTGAAGCTTTCTTT.

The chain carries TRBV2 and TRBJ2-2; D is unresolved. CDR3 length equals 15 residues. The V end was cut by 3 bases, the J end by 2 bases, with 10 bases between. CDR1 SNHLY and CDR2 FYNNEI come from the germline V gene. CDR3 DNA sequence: TGTGCCAGCAGTGAGGTAGAACCCAACACCGGGGAGCTGTTTTTT. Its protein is CASSEVEPNTGELFF. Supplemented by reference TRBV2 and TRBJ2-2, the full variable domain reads EPEVTQTPSHQVTQMGQEVILRCVPISNHLYFYWYRQILGQKVEFLVSFYNNEISEKSEIFDDQFSVERPDGSNFTLKIRSTKLEDSAMYFCASSEVEPNTGELFFGEGSRLTVL.

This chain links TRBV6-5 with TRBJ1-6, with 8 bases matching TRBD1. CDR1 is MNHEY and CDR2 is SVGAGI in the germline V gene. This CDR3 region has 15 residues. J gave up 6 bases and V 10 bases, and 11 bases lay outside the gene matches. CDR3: CATNSDRAFNSPLHF. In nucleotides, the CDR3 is TGTGCCACCAATTCGGACAGGGCTTTTAATTCACCCCTCCACTTT.

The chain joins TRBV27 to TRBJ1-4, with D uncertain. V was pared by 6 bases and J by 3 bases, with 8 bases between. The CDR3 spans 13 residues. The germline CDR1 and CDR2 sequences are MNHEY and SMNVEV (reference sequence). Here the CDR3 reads CASSLWPNEKLFF. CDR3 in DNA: TGTGCCAGCAGCTTGTGGCCTAATGAAAAACTGTTTTTT.

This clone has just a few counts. As DNA, the CDR3 is TGTGCCAGCAGTCTTAATCATGACAGGGGGCCAAGCGTAACTGAAGCTTTCTTT. Protein product: CASSLNHDRGPSVTEAFF. The gene calls are TRBV6-6 and TRBJ1-1; 10 positions match TRBD1. Germline V gene data show CDR1 as MNHNY and CDR2 as SVGAGI (reference sequence). V lost 5 bases to trimming and J lost 5 bases; unmatched junction nucleotides: 17. The CDR3 spans 18 residues.

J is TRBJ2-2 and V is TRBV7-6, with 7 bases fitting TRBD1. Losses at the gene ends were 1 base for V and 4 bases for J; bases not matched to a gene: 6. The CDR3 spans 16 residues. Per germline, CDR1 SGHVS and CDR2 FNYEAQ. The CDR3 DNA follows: TGTGCCAGCAGCTTAGTAGGGGGCCTCAGCACCGGGGAGCTGTTTTTT. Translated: CASSLVGGLSTGELFF.

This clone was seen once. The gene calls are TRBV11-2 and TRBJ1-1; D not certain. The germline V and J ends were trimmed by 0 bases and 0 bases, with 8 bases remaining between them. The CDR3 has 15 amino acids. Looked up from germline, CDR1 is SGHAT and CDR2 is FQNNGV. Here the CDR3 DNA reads TGTGCCAGCAGCTTAGATCGGTTGATGAACACTGAAGCTTTCTTT. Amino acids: CASSLDRLMNTEAFF. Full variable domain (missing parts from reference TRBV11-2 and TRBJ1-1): EAGVAQSPRYKIIEKRQSVAFWCNPISGHATLYWYQQILGQGPKLLIQFQNNGVVDDSQLPKDRFSAERLKGVDSTLKIQPAKLEDSAVYLCASSLDRLMNTEAFFGQGTRLTVV.

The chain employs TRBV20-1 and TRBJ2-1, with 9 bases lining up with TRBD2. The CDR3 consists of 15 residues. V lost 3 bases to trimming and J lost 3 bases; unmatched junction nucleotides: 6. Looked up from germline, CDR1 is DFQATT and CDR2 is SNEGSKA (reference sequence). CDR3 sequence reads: CSASRRAGGYNEQFF. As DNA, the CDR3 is TGCAGTGCTAGTCGTAGAGCGGGGGGCTACAATGAGCAGTTCTTC.

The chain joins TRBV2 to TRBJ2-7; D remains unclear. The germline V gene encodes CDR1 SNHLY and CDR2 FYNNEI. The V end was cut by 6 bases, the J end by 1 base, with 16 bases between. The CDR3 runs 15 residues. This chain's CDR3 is CASSDRLLRSYEQYF. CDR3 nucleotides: TGTGCCAGCAGCGACCGGTTACTCAGGTCCTACGAGCAGTACTTC.

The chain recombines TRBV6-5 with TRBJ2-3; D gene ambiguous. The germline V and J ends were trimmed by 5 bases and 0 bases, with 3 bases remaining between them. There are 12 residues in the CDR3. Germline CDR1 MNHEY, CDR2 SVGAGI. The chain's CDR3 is CASSRSTDTQYF. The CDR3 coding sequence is TGTGCCAGCAGTCGTAGCACAGATACGCAGTATTTT.

The CDR3 loop reads CASSFLSRNTEAFF. In nucleotides, the CDR3 is TGTGCCAGCAGCTTTTTAAGCCGGAACACTGAAGCTTTCTTT. The chain carries TRBV5-6 and TRBJ1-1; D not resolved. Trimming took off 2 bases at V and 1 base at J, with 9 bases between the two ends. Per the germline V gene, CDR1 is SGHDT and CDR2 is YYEEEE. The CDR3 contains 14 residues.

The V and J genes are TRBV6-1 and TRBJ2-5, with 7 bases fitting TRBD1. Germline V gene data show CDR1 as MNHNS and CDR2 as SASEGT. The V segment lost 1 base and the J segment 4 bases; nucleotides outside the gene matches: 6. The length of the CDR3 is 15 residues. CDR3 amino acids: CASSEGQGQLETQYF. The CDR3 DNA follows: TGTGCCAGCAGTGAAGGGCAGGGACAGTTAGAGACCCAGTACTTC.

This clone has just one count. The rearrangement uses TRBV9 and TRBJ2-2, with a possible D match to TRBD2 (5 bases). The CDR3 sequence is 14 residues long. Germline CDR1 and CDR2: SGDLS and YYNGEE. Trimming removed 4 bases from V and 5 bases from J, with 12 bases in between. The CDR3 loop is CASSSAVKTGELFF. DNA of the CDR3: TGTGCCAGCAGCTCAGCGGTAAAGACCGGGGAGCTGTTTTTT.

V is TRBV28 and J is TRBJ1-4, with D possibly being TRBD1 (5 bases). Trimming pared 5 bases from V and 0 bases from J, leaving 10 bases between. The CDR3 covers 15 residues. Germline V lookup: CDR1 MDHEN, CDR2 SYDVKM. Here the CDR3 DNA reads TGTGCCAGCAGTCGTACAGGATCAACTAATGAAAAACTGTTTTTT. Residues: CASSRTGSTNEKLFF.

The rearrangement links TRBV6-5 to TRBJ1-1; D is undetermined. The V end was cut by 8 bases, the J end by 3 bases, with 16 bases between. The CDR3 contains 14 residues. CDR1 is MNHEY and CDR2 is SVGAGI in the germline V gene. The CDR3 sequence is CASGEYGSYTEAFF. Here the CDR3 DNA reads TGTGCCAGCGGGGAATATGGGAGCTACACTGAAGCTTTCTTT.

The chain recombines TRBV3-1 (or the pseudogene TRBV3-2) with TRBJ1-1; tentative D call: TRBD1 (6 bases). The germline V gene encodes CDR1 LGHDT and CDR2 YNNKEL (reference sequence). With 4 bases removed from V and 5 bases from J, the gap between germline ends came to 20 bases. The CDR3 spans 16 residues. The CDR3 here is CASSPYRDNFRTEAFF. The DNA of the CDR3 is TGTGCCAGCAGCCCTTACCGGGACAACTTTCGAACTGAAGCTTTCTTT.

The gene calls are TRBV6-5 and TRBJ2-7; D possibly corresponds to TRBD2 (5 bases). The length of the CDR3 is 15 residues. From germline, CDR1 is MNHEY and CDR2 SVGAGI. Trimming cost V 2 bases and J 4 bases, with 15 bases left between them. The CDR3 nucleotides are TGTGCCAGCAGTTACGAGTTCGGGGAGTTATACGAGCAGTACTTC. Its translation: CASSYEFGELYEQYF.